This TCR beta chain comes out of a study of CD8 T cells in Susac syndrome. The patients serving as multiple sclerosis controls were treatment-naive. They had stable or active relapsing-remitting disease and fulfilled revised McDonald criteria. CD8+ and CD4+ T cells were negatively isolated; TEMRA cells were FACS-enriched. With random hexamers, roughly 0.45 to 1 ug RNA was reverse transcribed. One entry per CDR3 protein results from TCRdb running MiXCR on the immunoSEQ multiplex PCR reads. In the table there are around 180,000 distinct CDR3 sequences, 85% to 95% of which are singletons. The junction had 3 bases not matched to a gene; V was cut back by 7 bases and J by 6 bases. Germline CDR1 reads KGHDR; CDR2 reads SFDVKD. CDR3 length: 14 residues.

This chain uses TRBV24-1 with TRBJ2-2; 11 bases align to TRBD1. The receptor was derived from a human donor with multiple sclerosis. The sample taken for sequencing was CD8+ T cells from PBMCs. The CDR3 sequence: CATSAGQGAGELFF. CDR3 in DNA: TGTGCCACCAGCGCGGGACAGGGGGCCGGGGAGCTGTTTTTT.